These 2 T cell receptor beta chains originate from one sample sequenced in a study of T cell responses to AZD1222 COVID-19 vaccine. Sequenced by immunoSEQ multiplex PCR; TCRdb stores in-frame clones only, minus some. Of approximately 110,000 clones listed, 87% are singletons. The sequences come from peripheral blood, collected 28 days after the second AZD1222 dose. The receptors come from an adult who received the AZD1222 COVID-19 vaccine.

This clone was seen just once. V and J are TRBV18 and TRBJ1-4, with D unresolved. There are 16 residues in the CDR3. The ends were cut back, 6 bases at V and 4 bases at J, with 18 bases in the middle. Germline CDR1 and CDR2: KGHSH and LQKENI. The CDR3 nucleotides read TGTGCCAGCTCCCCAACCGGCGTCGGGTATAATGAAAAACTGTTTTTT. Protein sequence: CASSPTGVGYNEKLFF.

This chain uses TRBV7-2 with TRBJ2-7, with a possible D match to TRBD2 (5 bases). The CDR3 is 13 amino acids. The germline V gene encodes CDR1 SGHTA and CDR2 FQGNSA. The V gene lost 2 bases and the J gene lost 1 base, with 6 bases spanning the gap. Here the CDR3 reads CASSLRRSYEQYF. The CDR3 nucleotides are TGTGCCAGCAGCTTAAGGAGGTCCTACGAGCAGTACTTC.